The source of this T cell receptor beta chain is a study of blood T cell repertoires in COVID-19. Study summary: COVID-19 samples from acute and convalescent phases originated in the United States, Italy and Spain. PBMCs, B-cell-depleted T cells, or T cells were the source of the cDNA or gDNA that made up the material.

The CDR3 extends over 14 amino acids. Germline loops: CDR1 LNHDA, CDR2 SQIVND (reference sequence). V lost 5 bases and J 3 bases, leaving 14 bases between the germline ends. Only in-frame clones appear in the TCRdb table, and some are missing; sequencing was by immunoSEQ multiplex PCR. The sample includes 300,000 to 350,000 clones, 80% to 90% seen only once; the top ten take more than 7.5%. Enrollment of patients from Seattle took place during active infection, with longitudinal follow-up. Sequenced input: peripheral blood. This chain joins TRBV19 and TRBJ2-7; D not certain. This clonotype originated in a man between 25 and 39 years old with COVID-19, enrolled during active disease. The CDR3 is CASSRNGLNYEQYF. Written as DNA, the CDR3 is TGTGCCAGTAGTCGAAACGGTTTGAACTACGAGCAGTACTTC.